This record looks at one T cell receptor (beta chain) sequence and its context. The sample is drawn from a study of blood T cell repertoires in COVID-19. Study context: Samples representing acute and convalescent COVID-19 were sourced from the United States, Italy and Spain.

V lost 0 bases to trimming and J lost 2 bases, with 21 bases between them. This CDR3 region has 18 residues. The germline CDR1 and CDR2 sequences are SGDLS and YYNGEE. Original data processing: Reference gene primers were amplified, and this amplification served to estimate nucleated cell counts. TCRdb's table, derived via immunoSEQ multiplex PCR, lists solely in-frame clones and lacks some. V, J and clone size are those of that table, while D and trimming were read from the DNA. The table has 200,000 to 250,000 clones, 89% seen once. The sequenced sample was peripheral blood. The V gene is TRBV9, the J gene TRBJ2-7, with a possible D match to TRBD1 (5 bases). This sequence was found in a man in his sixties who had recovered from COVID-19. The CDR3 region is CASSVGESQGSPPYEQYF. The CDR3 DNA sequence: TGTGCCAGCAGCGTAGGGGAATCTCAGGGATCCCCCCCCTACGAGCAGTACTTC.